These T cell receptor beta chains were read from a single sample in a study of cytotoxic CD8 clonotypes in ibrutinib-treated CLL. Sequencing was performed with immunoSEQ multiplex PCR; in TCRdb, only in-frame clones are kept and a portion is missing. Here the sample spans about 200,000 clones, over 60% being singletons. The input for sequencing was PBMCs, taken after 24 months of ibrutinib treatment. These receptors were collected from a human donor with chronic lymphocytic leukemia. The CDR3 runs from the conserved cysteine through the conserved F or W. The size of a clone is reported for some rows only, either as once, few or many, or as a class for expanded clones.

CDR3aa: CASSPSITAYTEAFF
v_gene: TRBV18
abundance: few
j_gene: TRBJ1-1

CDR3aa: CASSSTGLETQYF
v_gene: TRBV18
abundance: -
j_gene: TRBJ2-5

CDR3aa: CASSLSPEYEQYF
v_gene: TRBV7-7
abundance: -
j_gene: TRBJ2-7

CDR3aa: CASSSDSASYNEQFF
v_gene: TRBV5-1
abundance: -
j_gene: TRBJ2-1

CDR3aa: CASSQIGVGGKNEKLFF
v_gene: TRBV4-2
abundance: -
j_gene: TRBJ1-4

CDR3aa: CASSQGTDRAYGYTF
v_gene: TRBV4-3
abundance: -
j_gene: TRBJ1-2

CDR3aa: CASSATIPGQPHEKLFF
v_gene: TRBV6-1
abundance: once
j_gene: TRBJ1-4

CDR3aa: CASSPTSGISKQFF
v_gene: TRBV19
abundance: -
j_gene: TRBJ2-1

CDR3aa: CATSPGTPRTGELFF
v_gene: TRBV15
abundance: -
j_gene: TRBJ2-2

CDR3aa: CASSPLALSDTQYF
v_gene: TRBV4-3
abundance: -
j_gene: TRBJ2-3

CDR3aa: CASSVTGRFGAFF
v_gene: TRBV11-2
abundance: -
j_gene: TRBJ1-1

CDR3aa: CASSTGGAGTGELFF
v_gene: TRBV4-1
abundance: -
j_gene: TRBJ2-2

CDR3aa: CSGVGGRFSGETQYF
v_gene: TRBV29-1
abundance: -
j_gene: TRBJ2-5

CDR3aa: CASSLEGYQPQHF
v_gene: TRBV5-1
abundance: few
j_gene: TRBJ1-5

CDR3aa: CASSLGQRNEQYF
v_gene: TRBV13
abundance: -
j_gene: TRBJ2-7

CDR3aa: CASTRGSGGPMYF
v_gene: TRBV6-5
abundance: -
j_gene: TRBJ2-3

CDR3aa: CASSFWTNIQYF
v_gene: TRBV5-6
abundance: once
j_gene: TRBJ2-4

CDR3aa: CATGPGTGSNQPQHF
v_gene: TRBV15
abundance: few
j_gene: TRBJ1-5

CDR3aa: CASSAETATYEQYF
v_gene: TRBV9
abundance: -
j_gene: TRBJ2-7

CDR3aa: CASSQTQGARDTQYF
v_gene: TRBV7-6
abundance: once
j_gene: TRBJ2-3

CDR3aa: CASSSGLANEQFF
v_gene: TRBV13
abundance: -
j_gene: TRBJ2-1

CDR3aa: CASSPGTSGADTQYF
v_gene: TRBV2
abundance: once
j_gene: TRBJ2-3

CDR3aa: CASSQWRTGLREFRTQYF
v_gene: TRBV23-1
abundance: once
j_gene: TRBJ2-5

CDR3aa: CASSLGSRSYEQYF
v_gene: TRBV7-2
abundance: -
j_gene: TRBJ2-7

CDR3aa: CASRKGGSSEQYF
v_gene: TRBV7-9
abundance: few
j_gene: TRBJ2-7

CDR3aa: CASSPGYRAPGNTIYF
v_gene: TRBV7-6
abundance: -
j_gene: TRBJ1-3

CDR3aa: CASTQAGATAEQYF
v_gene: TRBV6-5
abundance: once
j_gene: TRBJ2-7

CDR3aa: CASSRGTSANTGELFF
v_gene: TRBV4-3
abundance: -
j_gene: TRBJ2-2

CDR3aa: CASSHRDRSSTDTQYF
v_gene: TRBV4-1
abundance: -
j_gene: TRBJ2-3

CDR3aa: CASSRQGYDGNTIYF
v_gene: TRBV6-5
abundance: -
j_gene: TRBJ1-3

CDR3aa: CAWRDRGGYSQPQHF
v_gene: TRBV30
abundance: once
j_gene: TRBJ1-5

CDR3aa: CASSDRDYNEQFF
v_gene: TRBV6-5
abundance: -
j_gene: TRBJ2-1

CDR3aa: CASSFSGSSYEQYF
v_gene: TRBV7-6
abundance: -
j_gene: TRBJ2-7

CDR3aa: CASSLQGGNEQFF
v_gene: TRBV4-1
abundance: -
j_gene: TRBJ2-1

CDR3aa: CASSQGRPNSYEQYF
v_gene: TRBV4-3
abundance: -
j_gene: TRBJ2-7

CDR3aa: CASSPMRDGFNEQFF
v_gene: TRBV18
abundance: -
j_gene: TRBJ2-1

CDR3aa: CAWSFAGGTEAFF
v_gene: TRBV30
abundance: -
j_gene: TRBJ1-1

CDR3aa: CASSLRDNNEQFF
v_gene: TRBV11-3
abundance: -
j_gene: TRBJ2-1

CDR3aa: CASSLDARGLSYEQYF
v_gene: TRBV4-2
abundance: -
j_gene: TRBJ2-7

CDR3aa: CASSLGVGYGYTF
v_gene: TRBV5-3
abundance: once
j_gene: TRBJ1-2

CDR3aa: CASSVGVSSYNEQFF
v_gene: TRBV9
abundance: -
j_gene: TRBJ2-1

CDR3aa: CASSSRFTRVPGETQYF
v_gene: TRBV5-5
abundance: -
j_gene: TRBJ2-5

CDR3aa: CASSQEVGTSAYEQYF
v_gene: TRBV4-2
abundance: -
j_gene: TRBJ2-7

CDR3aa: CASSQAGDRLTGTDTQYF
v_gene: TRBV4-1
abundance: -
j_gene: TRBJ2-3

CDR3aa: CASSPSGTVSGNTIYF
v_gene: TRBV18
abundance: -
j_gene: TRBJ1-3

CDR3aa: CASSLGDHYQETQYF
v_gene: TRBV7-6
abundance: -
j_gene: TRBJ2-5

CDR3aa: CASSLGREQFF
v_gene: TRBV14
abundance: -
j_gene: TRBJ2-1

CDR3aa: CASSPLGGSYGYTF
v_gene: TRBV6-5
abundance: -
j_gene: TRBJ1-2

CDR3aa: CAIGGATGTRSTGELFF
v_gene: TRBV10-3
abundance: -
j_gene: TRBJ2-2

CDR3aa: CASRGTGWADTQYF
v_gene: TRBV2
abundance: once
j_gene: TRBJ2-3

CDR3aa: CASSQGLAGDSAWAQETQYF
v_gene: TRBV4-2
abundance: -
j_gene: TRBJ2-5

CDR3aa: CASNQQGNTEAFF
v_gene: TRBV5-4
abundance: few
j_gene: TRBJ1-1

CDR3aa: CASSYSYPQANYGYTF
v_gene: TRBV6-5
abundance: -
j_gene: TRBJ1-2

CDR3aa: CASSQDQRQGDTEAFF
v_gene: TRBV4-2
abundance: -
j_gene: TRBJ1-1

CDR3aa: CASSFLAGQRADTQYF
v_gene: TRBV19
abundance: -
j_gene: TRBJ2-3

CDR3aa: CASGTGGLYEQYF
v_gene: TRBV30
abundance: -
j_gene: TRBJ2-7

CDR3aa: CASSTPYEQYF
v_gene: TRBV7-8
abundance: few
j_gene: TRBJ2-7

CDR3aa: CASSQKYRSSGNTIYF
v_gene: TRBV4-1
abundance: -
j_gene: TRBJ1-3

CDR3aa: CASSLVGVNYNEQFF
v_gene: TRBV5-1
abundance: -
j_gene: TRBJ2-1

CDR3aa: CASSLEGLAGAGDTQYF
v_gene: TRBV7-2
abundance: -
j_gene: TRBJ2-3